This T cell receptor (beta chain) was documented in a study of blood T cell repertoires in COVID-19. Germline CDR1 KGHSH, CDR2 LQKENI. The CDR3 length is 13 residues. V was pared by 7 bases and J by 2 bases, with 11 bases between. Original data processing: From reference gene primer amplification, estimates of nucleated cell counts were derived. TCRdb's copy holds only in-frame clones and misses some; the assay was immunoSEQ multiplex PCR. The V and J calls and clone size were taken over from that table, and D and trimming were inferred from the DNA. The data hold some 350,000 clones, with approximately 87% observed a single time.

The sequenced material came from PBMCs or T cells enriched from blood (not recorded which). The chain couples TRBV18 to TRBJ2-5; D unresolved. The clonotype comes from a woman aged 25 to 39 who had recovered from COVID-19. CDR3 nucleotides: TGTGCCAGCTTACATACCTTACAAGAGACCCAGTACTTC. Its translation: CASLHTLQETQYF.